The following is a T cell receptor (beta chain) sequence with its context. Its target is unknown. The sample is drawn from a study of cytomegalovirus exposure and HLA in healthy donors. Overall study: Roughly 180 million T cells yielded 100 million or so unique TCR beta sequences in earlier analysis. Most genotyped donors, 81% of 350 to 500, had Caucasian-associated genetic ancestry. Study observations and caveats: Cytomegalovirus-associated TCR beta chains were listed, numbering over 150. A later analysis linked a missense variant in DCLRE1C to the trimming of TCR beta V and J genes.

Trimming removed 0 bases from V and 3 bases from J, with 12 bases in between. CDR3 length equals 15 residues. CDR1 MGHRA and CDR2 YSYEKL come from the germline V gene. Researchers ran the PCR with 60 Vbeta and 13 Jbeta primers. Libraries were prepared by immunoSEQ multiplex PCR; TCRdb keeps only in-frame clonotypes and omits some of them. The sample shows fewer than 150,000 clones, and less than 3% sits with its ten largest clones. The sequence was obtained from a man aged 40-49 years in good health and CMV-seronegative. The V gene is TRBV4-1, the J gene TRBJ2-7; D unclear. Sequencing was done on a sample of PBMCs. In nucleotides, the CDR3 is TGCGCCAGCAGCCAAGAAGCCATATCGATCTACGAGCAGTACTTC. Translation: CASSQEAISIYEQYF.